What follows describes a single TCR beta chain. Its specificity is not known. This CDR3 region has 14 residues. V was clipped by 1 base and J by 10 bases; unmatched bases: 7. Looked up from germline, CDR1 is MNHNS and CDR2 is SASEGT. The data were taken from a study of OX40 agonist ivuxolimab in advanced cancers. Study outcomes and limitations: Compared with CD4+, CD8+ T cells on average had more expanded clones.

Produced via immunoSEQ multiplex PCR; TCRdb's table is partial and in-frame only. The table shows tens of thousands of clones, with around 87% occurring only once. The V call is TRBV6-1, the J call TRBJ1-1; 9 nucleotides line up with TRBD1. The specimen comprised CD4+ or CD8+ T cells sorted from blood, sampled in a trial of the OX40 agonist ivuxolimab. The source of this sequence is an adult with an advanced solid tumor such as melanoma, head and neck, liver or kidney cancer. For the CDR3, the DNA is TGTGCCAGCAGTGAAGACTACAGGGGGCGTTCAGCTTTCTTT. Amino acids: CASSEDYRGRSAFF.